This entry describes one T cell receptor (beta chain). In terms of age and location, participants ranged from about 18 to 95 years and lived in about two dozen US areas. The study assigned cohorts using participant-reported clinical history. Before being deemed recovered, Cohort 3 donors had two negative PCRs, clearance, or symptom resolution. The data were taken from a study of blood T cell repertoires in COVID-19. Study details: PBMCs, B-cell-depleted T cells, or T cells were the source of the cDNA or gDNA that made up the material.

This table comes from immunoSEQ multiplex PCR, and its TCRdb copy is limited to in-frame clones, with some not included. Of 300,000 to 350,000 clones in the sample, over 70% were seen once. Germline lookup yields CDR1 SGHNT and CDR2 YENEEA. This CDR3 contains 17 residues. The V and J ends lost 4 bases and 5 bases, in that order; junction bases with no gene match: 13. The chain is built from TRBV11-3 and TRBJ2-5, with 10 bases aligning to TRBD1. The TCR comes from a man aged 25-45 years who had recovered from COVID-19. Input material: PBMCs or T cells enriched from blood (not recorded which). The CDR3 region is CASSSQRGDRGCETQYF. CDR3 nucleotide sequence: TGTGCCAGCAGCTCCCAGAGGGGGGACAGGGGATGCGAGACCCAGTACTTC.